The rows below give T cell receptor beta chains drawn from one sample of a study of CXCR3-negative and CXCR3-positive naive CD8 T cells. Following a re-call of the 5' RACE reads, TCRdb has one entry per CDR3 protein and lacks DNA. This specimen shows approximately 90,000 distinct CDR3 sequences; the ten leading clones hold almost 0.55%. Sequenced sample: naive CXCR3+ CD8+ T cells from blood. These receptors were collected from a human donor in good health. Some clones in this sample may be carry-over from other donors' samples. CDR3s include the opening cysteine and the closing phenylalanine or tryptophan.

cdr3_aa | j_call | v_call
CASSLIPGQAYNEQFF | TRBJ2-1 | TRBV19
CATPWSSYNEQFF | TRBJ2-1 | TRBV10-3
CASSPMAAGGINEQFF | TRBJ2-1 | TRBV6-5
CSARNLRTGNTGELFF | TRBJ2-2 | TRBV20-1
CASSLGAPGQGAYEQYF | TRBJ2-7 | TRBV5-1
CSVGQGEAGELFF | TRBJ2-2 | TRBV29-1
CASSFTSSHEQYF | TRBJ2-7 | TRBV6-2/TRBV6-3
CASSLGPGADTQYF | TRBJ2-3 | TRBV7-6
CASSWTGTGFDGYTF | TRBJ1-2 | TRBV5-6
CASSFRGHNEQYF | TRBJ2-7 | TRBV7-2
CASSDLHTGELFF | TRBJ2-2 | TRBV2
CASSDRDRDFQPQHF | TRBJ1-5 | TRBV7-9
CASSLEASSYEQYF | TRBJ2-7 | TRBV5-1
CASSFSTRRGEVYGYTF | TRBJ1-2 | TRBV7-8
CASSLSPQITGELFF | TRBJ2-2 | TRBV6-2/TRBV6-3
CASSPPGFLSEAFF | TRBJ1-1 | TRBV12-3/TRBV12-4
CSVGSSVGTGELFF | TRBJ2-2 | TRBV29-1
CASSPLAEYQETQYF | TRBJ2-5 | TRBV5-1
CASSTSGSYEQYF | TRBJ2-7 | TRBV18
CASSVSLSSEQFF | TRBJ2-1 | TRBV9
CASSLFTETYEQYF | TRBJ2-7 | TRBV5-5
CASSHPSQGETQYF | TRBJ2-5 | TRBV7-9
CASSFAGANVLTF | TRBJ2-6 | TRBV7-6
CSAEGREEVGEQFF | TRBJ2-1 | TRBV29-1
CASSEDIPSSYEQYF | TRBJ2-7 | TRBV6-1
CASSSPRTDAYNEQFF | TRBJ2-1 | TRBV5-1
CASSASGKIDEQFF | TRBJ2-1 | TRBV9
CASWTEGTQGEQFF | TRBJ2-1 | TRBV28
CSVEGGEPYEQYF | TRBJ2-7 | TRBV29-1
CASSFVREPSNQPQHF | TRBJ1-5 | TRBV28
CASSPMGPVDEQYF | TRBJ2-7 | TRBV7-6
CASSYDSFYNEQFF | TRBJ2-1 | TRBV3-1
CATSDPQWDGGNSGNTIYF | TRBJ1-3 | TRBV24-1
CSVRGVYGYTF | TRBJ1-2 | TRBV29-1
CSVDQGISYGYTF | TRBJ1-2 | TRBV29-1
CASSLERREGHTGELFF | TRBJ2-2 | TRBV5-4
CASSLTGGDQETQYF | TRBJ2-5 | TRBV5-1
CASSAVVRGHYGYTF | TRBJ1-2 | TRBV6-6
CATSDLGATGTGGTGELFF | TRBJ2-2 | TRBV24-1
CASSQIRQGAGEQYF | TRBJ2-7 | TRBV7-9
CATSGMDRGVHYGYTF | TRBJ1-2 | TRBV15